A single sample is the source of the 18 T cell receptor beta chains below, sequenced in a study of T cell responses to AZD1222 COVID-19 vaccine. Some clones are missing from TCRdb's copy, which holds only in-frame ones; the method was immunoSEQ multiplex PCR. The sample includes 240,000 or so clones, approximately 95% of them seen just once. The specimen was peripheral blood, collected on day 0 of AZD1222 vaccination. The receptors were sampled from an adult in good health.

The V and J genes are TRBV7-3 and TRBJ2-7; 8 bases agree with TRBD1. The CDR3 extends over 13 amino acids. Unmatched junction bases numbered 3, after V lost 5 bases and J lost 3 bases. CDR1 is SGHTA and CDR2 is FQGTGA in the germline V gene. As DNA, the CDR3 is TGTGCCAGCAGCCCAGGGACAGGCTACGAGCAGTACTTC. Translated, it gives CASSPGTGYEQYF.

CDR3 nucleotide sequence: TGTGCCAGCAGTCACAGGGGAGGCCATGAGCAGTTCTTC. Translated: CASSHRGGHEQFF. This chain links TRBV6-5 with TRBJ2-1; perhaps TRBD1 as D (7 bases). V was clipped by 5 bases and J by 8 bases, with 13 bases between them. Germline assignment: CDR1 MNHEY and CDR2 SVGAGI. The CDR3 consists of 13 residues.

V is TRBV10-3 and J is TRBJ2-7; 16 bases are shared with TRBD2. CDR1 and CDR2 (germline): ENHRY, SYGVKD. There are 21 residues in the CDR3. V trimming: 4 bases; J trimming: 2 bases; junction bases outside the gene matches: 17. CDR3 in DNA: TGTGCCATCAGTGTTTCCTCCTTCGGGACTAGCGGGGGGGTGACTACCTACGAGCAGTACTTC. This translates into CAISVSSFGTSGGVTTYEQYF.

V usage is TRBV19 and J usage is TRBJ1-5; D gene ambiguous. CDR3 size: 14 residues. CDR1 is LNHDA, CDR2 SQIVND, per germline (reference sequence). The V and J ends lost 1 base and 7 bases respectively, with 11 bases between them. CDR3 in DNA: TGTGCCAGTAGTATAGTTCAGGATAGGCAGCCCCAGCATTTT. Translated: CASSIVQDRQPQHF.

J is TRBJ1-2 and V is TRBV5-1; possibly TRBD1 for D (6 bases). Per the germline V gene, CDR1 is SGHRS and CDR2 is YFSETQ. CDR3 length equals 13 residues. The ends were cut back, 4 bases at V and 6 bases at J, with 13 bases in the middle. The CDR3 is CASSPSGGDGYTF. CDR3 DNA sequence: TGCGCCAGCAGCCCCTCCGGGGGCGATGGCTACACCTTC.

The V call is TRBV28, the J call TRBJ1-4; possibly TRBD1 for D (5 bases). V was cut by 8 bases and J by 0 bases, with 7 bases left in between. The CDR3 length is 13 residues. Germline V gene data show CDR1 as MDHEN and CDR2 as SYDVKM. The CDR3 region has the DNA TGTGCCAGCGGCAGGGCAACTAATGAAAAACTGTTTTTT. Protein sequence: CASGRATNEKLFF.

This clone occurred once. V and J are TRBV18 and TRBJ2-5; 7 bases line up with TRBD1. The CDR3 has 14 residues. Germline V gene data show CDR1 as KGHSH and CDR2 as LQKENI. V lost 3 bases to trimming and J lost 1 base; unmatched junction nucleotides: 2. CDR3 region: CASSPRDSQETQYF. The CDR3 DNA sequence: TGTGCCAGCTCACCCCGGGACAGCCAAGAGACCCAGTACTTC.

The chain combines TRBV2 with TRBJ1-1; maybe TRBD1 (5 bases). This CDR3 is built from 15 residues. Germline CDR1 reads SNHLY; CDR2 reads FYNNEI. Deletions cut 6 bases from V and 3 bases from J, with 17 bases between. This CDR3 reads CASSAGSPRDTEAFF. The DNA of the CDR3 is TGTGCCAGCAGCGCAGGGTCCCCGCGGGACACTGAAGCTTTCTTT.

The chain is built from TRBV4-3 and TRBJ2-5; 13 positions match TRBD2. This CDR3 region has 16 residues. Unmatched junction bases numbered 5, after V lost 3 bases and J lost 4 bases. The germline CDR1 and CDR2 sequences are LGHNA and YSLEER. CDR3 loop: CASSHRTSGRVETQYF. The DNA of the CDR3 is TGCGCCAGCAGCCATCGGACTAGCGGGAGAGTAGAGACCCAGTACTTC.

The chain carries TRBV2 and TRBJ1-6; no clear D. The CDR3 loop spans 16 amino acids. The germline gives CDR1 SNHLY, CDR2 FYNNEI. V lost 4 bases and J 0 bases, leaving 10 bases between the germline ends. Here the CDR3 DNA reads TGTGCCAGCAGTGGGGGATTACGCTCCTATAATTCACCCCTCCACTTT. Protein sequence: CASSGGLRSYNSPLHF.

The chain combines TRBV2 with TRBJ1-2; no clear D gene. Trimming took 4 bases from V and 7 from J, leaving 13 bases between them. The CDR3 contains 13 residues. The germline gives CDR1 SNHLY, CDR2 FYNNEI. The CDR3 reads CASSVAPSGGYTF. The CDR3 coding sequence is TGTGCCAGCAGTGTTGCGCCGTCGGGTGGCTACACCTTC. Supplemented by reference TRBV2 and TRBJ1-2, the full variable domain reads EPEVTQTPSHQVTQMGQEVILRCVPISNHLYFYWYRQILGQKVEFLVSFYNNEISEKSEIFDDQFSVERPDGSNFTLKIRSTKLEDSAMYFCASSVAPSGGYTFGSGTRLTVV.

This clone was counted once. The chain recombines TRBV2 with TRBJ1-2; TRBD1 is a possible D gene (5 bases). Germline loops: CDR1 SNHLY, CDR2 FYNNEI. This CDR3 contains 15 residues. V was cut by 6 bases and J by 4 bases, with 18 bases left in between. The CDR3 nucleotides are TGTGCCAGCAGGGCGGGGCGGACGGAGTCCTATGGCTACACCTTC. Translated: CASRAGRTESYGYTF.

The J gene is TRBJ1-1, the V gene TRBV12-3 or TRBV12-4; D not resolved. This CDR3 contains 12 residues. V gave up 7 bases and J gave up 0 bases, with 6 bases separating them. As DNA, the CDR3 is TGTGCCAGCAACAGTATGAACACTGAAGCTTTCTTT. This gives the protein CASNSMNTEAFF.

This chain links TRBV7-2 with TRBJ2-2; D is ambiguous. The CDR3 loop spans 14 amino acids. V was trimmed by 1 base and J by 7 bases, leaving 10 bases between them. Germline CDR1 is SGHTA and CDR2 is FQGNSA. The CDR3 nucleotides read TGTGCCAGCAGCTTAGTAGGCGAAGGCGGGGAGCTGTTTTTT. Translation gives CASSLVGEGGELFF. Full variable domain (missing parts from reference TRBV7-2 and TRBJ2-2): GAGVSQSPSNKVTEKGKDVELRCDPISGHTALYWYRQSLGQGLEFLIYFQGNSAPDKSGLPSDRFSAERTGGSVSTLTIQRTQQEDSAVYLCASSLVGEGGELFFGEGSRLTVL.

The V and J genes are TRBV5-1 and TRBJ1-1; D is uncertain. With 5 bases removed from V and 0 bases from J, the gap between germline ends came to 14 bases. There are 15 residues in the CDR3. Germline CDR1 is SGHRS and CDR2 is YFSETQ. CDR3 region: CASSPTESMNTEAFF. The CDR3 nucleotides are TGCGCCAGCAGTCCCACGGAATCCATGAACACTGAAGCTTTCTTT.

The rearrangement joins TRBV27 to TRBJ1-1; 8 positions agree with TRBD1. The CDR3 is made up of 15 amino acids. CDR1 and CDR2 (germline): MNHEY, SMNVEV (reference sequence). Trimming cost V 5 bases and J 3 bases; bases outside gene matches: 8. In nucleotides, the CDR3 is TGTGCCAGCAGTACCTGGACAGGGTGGGACACTGAAGCTTTCTTT. Translating it yields CASSTWTGWDTEAFF.

The chain has TRBV5-1 and TRBJ2-7, with D perhaps matching TRBD2 (7 bases). The V gene's germline CDR1 is SGHRS and CDR2 YFSETQ. V was shortened by 0 bases and J by 3 bases, with 13 bases between the two germline ends. The CDR3 covers 15 residues. This CDR3 is CASSLVGGGGYEQYF. The CDR3 region has the DNA TGCGCCAGCAGCTTGGTTGGGGGCGGGGGCTACGAGCAGTACTTC.

The CDR3: CASRRTGKGYGYTF. CDR3 nucleotide sequence: TGTGCCAGCAGGAGGACAGGGAAAGGCTATGGCTACACCTTC. The chain couples TRBV6-5 to TRBJ1-2; the match to TRBD1 covers 8 bases. Germline V CDR1 and CDR2: MNHEY, SVGAGI. The CDR3 is 14 residues long. The J segment lost 4 bases and the V segment lost 6 bases, leaving 7 bases of the junction unmatched.